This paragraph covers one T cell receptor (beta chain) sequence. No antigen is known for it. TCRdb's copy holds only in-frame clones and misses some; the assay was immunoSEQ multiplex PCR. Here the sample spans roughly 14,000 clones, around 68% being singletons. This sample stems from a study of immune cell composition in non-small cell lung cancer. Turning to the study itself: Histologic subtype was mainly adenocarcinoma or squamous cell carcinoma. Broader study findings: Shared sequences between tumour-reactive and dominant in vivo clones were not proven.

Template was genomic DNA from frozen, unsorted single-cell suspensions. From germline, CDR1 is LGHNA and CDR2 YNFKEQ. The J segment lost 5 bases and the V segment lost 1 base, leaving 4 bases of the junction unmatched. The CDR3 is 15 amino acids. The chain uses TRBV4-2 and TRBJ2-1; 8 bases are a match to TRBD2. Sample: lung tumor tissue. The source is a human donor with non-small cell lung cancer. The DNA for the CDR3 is TGTGCCAGCAGCCAAGGCGGCGGGGGGCACAATGAGCAGTTCTTC. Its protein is CASSQGGGGHNEQFF.